This entry lists 26 T cell receptor beta chains sequenced from one sample in a study of control samples from healthy donors and cancer patients. Sequenced by immunoSEQ multiplex PCR; TCRdb stores in-frame clones only, minus some. The data hold around 120,000 clones, with roughly 88% observed a single time. Specimen: blood. These receptor sequences come from a man aged 40-50 years in good health.

This clone was counted a few times. The chain carries TRBV13 and TRBJ1-1; D is unresolved. CDR1 and CDR2 (germline): PRHDT, FYEKMQ (reference sequence). There are 12 residues in the CDR3. Deletions cut 5 bases from V and 6 bases from J, with 10 bases between. The CDR3 loop is CASSPDSPEAFF. In DNA form, the CDR3 reads TGTGCCAGCAGCCCCGACTCCCCTGAAGCTTTCTTT. The full variable domain, completed using reference TRBV13 and TRBJ1-1, is AAGVIQSPRHLIKEKRETATLKCYPIPRHDTVYWYQQGPGQDPQFLISFYEKMQSDKGSIPDRFSAQQFSDYHSELNMSSLELGDSALYFCASSPDSPEAFFGQGTRLTVV.

The CDR3 loop is CASSHREETQYF. CDR3 sequence (DNA): TGTGCCAGCAGCCACAGGGAAGAGACCCAGTACTTC. The chain combines TRBV9 with TRBJ2-5; a possible D gene is TRBD1 (6 bases). The germline CDR1 and CDR2 sequences are SGDLS and YYNGEE. This CDR3 region has 12 residues. Trimming left V 4 bases short and J 3 bases short, with 7 bases between.

The chain has TRBV5-1 and TRBJ1-3, with D possibly matching TRBD1 (5 bases). Germline assignment: CDR1 SGHRS and CDR2 YFSETQ. V lost 4 bases to trimming and J lost 6 bases, with 14 bases between them. The CDR3 covers 14 residues. The DNA of the CDR3 is TGCGCCAGCAGCCCGGGCGGGGCCGAAAACACCATATATTTT. Translated: CASSPGGAENTIYF.

This clone was observed at least ten times. The gene calls are TRBV4-2 and TRBJ2-3; 10 bases align to TRBD2. This CDR3 has 15 amino acids. Germline trimming cut 7 bases from V and 4 bases from J; bases unmatched to any gene: 8. Looked up from germline, CDR1 is LGHNA and CDR2 is YNFKEQ. CDR3 DNA sequence: TGTGCCAGCACCGAAGGAGCGGGGGGGCCAGATACGCAGTATTTT. Protein product: CASTEGAGGPDTQYF.

The J gene is TRBJ2-3, the V gene TRBV7-8; no clear D gene. The germline CDR1 and CDR2 sequences are SGHVS and FQNEAQ. The CDR3 sequence is 16 residues long. V lost 1 base and J lost 3, with 14 bases in between. CDR3 sequence reads: CASSLGVGWGTDTQYF. CDR3 bases: TGTGCCAGCAGCTTAGGTGTGGGGTGGGGAACAGATACGCAGTATTTT.

J is TRBJ2-7 and V is TRBV24-1; no definite D call. V lost 5 bases, J lost 0 bases, and 7 bases lay in between. The CDR3 consists of 13 residues. Germline CDR1 reads KGHDR; CDR2 reads SFDVKD. For the CDR3, the DNA is TGTGCCACCAGTGTGACCAACTCCTACGAGCAGTACTTC. Its protein product is CATSVTNSYEQYF.

The V and J genes are TRBV5-1 and TRBJ1-2; the match to TRBD1 covers 10 bases. V shed 4 bases and J 7 bases; nucleotides not matched to a gene: 10. The CDR3 is 15 residues long. Germline V gene lookup returns CDR1 SGHRS and CDR2 YFSETQ. CDR3 coding DNA: TGCGCCAGCAGCAAGGGACAGGGGCTAATTAGTGGCTACACCTTC. It codes for CASSKGQGLISGYTF.

This clone was observed a handful of times. J is TRBJ1-3 and V is TRBV14; tentatively, D is TRBD1 (5 bases). The CDR3 covers 16 residues. V lost 0 bases and J 0 bases, leaving 9 bases between the germline ends. Germline-derived CDR1 and CDR2 are SGHDN and FVKESK. The CDR3 DNA reads TGTGCCAGCAGCCAAGAACAGGCGGTCTCTGGAAACACCATATATTTT. Translated, it gives CASSQEQAVSGNTIYF.

There are a few counts of this clone. The genes are TRBV6-5 and TRBJ1-2, with D tentatively TRBD1 (5 bases). The CDR3 has 13 amino acids. Trimming pared 2 bases from V and 4 bases from J, leaving 8 bases between. Per germline, CDR1 MNHEY and CDR2 SVGAGI. DNA of the CDR3: TGTGCCAGCAGTTACGGTGGGGGCTATGGCTACACCTTC. It yields the protein CASSYGGGYGYTF.

For this clone: The sample has other DNA sequences that encode this CDR3 too. The rearrangement uses TRBV2 and TRBJ1-6; the D gene is possibly TRBD1 (5 bases). The CDR3 sequence is 11 residues long. The V and J ends lost 6 bases and 8 bases respectively, with 5 bases between them. Germline V gene sequence: CDR1 SNHLY, CDR2 FYNNEI. The CDR3 DNA reads TGTGCCAGCAGGGGGGATTCACCCCTCCACTTT. Translated: CASRGDSPLHF.

J is TRBJ1-4 and V is TRBV6-5; 10 nucleotides align to TRBD1. V was pared by 7 bases and J by 4 bases, with 6 bases of the junction left unmatched. CDR1 and CDR2 (germline): MNHEY, SVGAGI. The length of the CDR3 is 15 residues. The CDR3 DNA reads as TGTGCCAGCACCCTAGGGACAGGGGTTAATGAAAAACTGTTTTTT. Translated, it gives CASTLGTGVNEKLFF.

This clone was counted a few times. This sequence joins TRBV5-1 and TRBJ1-1; possibly TRBD1 for D (6 bases). Germline V CDR1 and CDR2: SGHRS, YFSETQ. This CDR3 is built from 13 residues. V lost 4 bases and J lost 1, with 8 bases in between. CDR3 protein: CASSRDKNTEAFF. As DNA, the CDR3 is TGCGCCAGCAGCAGGGACAAGAACACTGAAGCTTTCTTT.

This clone showed up just a few times. This rearrangement joins TRBV24-1 to TRBJ1-2; D remains ambiguous. Germline-derived CDR1 and CDR2 are KGHDR and SFDVKD. The CDR3 sequence is 14 residues long. V gave up 5 bases and J gave up 3 bases, with 12 bases separating them. CDR3 sequence: CATSGLGQDYGYTF. Here the CDR3 DNA reads TGTGCCACCAGTGGACTGGGTCAGGACTATGGCTACACCTTC.

In its sample, this clone was seen once. The V and J genes are TRBV30 and TRBJ1-1; TRBD1 matches at 9 bases. Germline assignment: CDR1 GTSNPN and CDR2 SVGIG (reference sequence). Trimming at V came to 0 bases and at J to 11 bases, leaving 7 bases not matched to a gene. The CDR3 is 13 amino acids. For the CDR3, the DNA is TGTGCCTGGAGTGTAACAGGGGGCGTATGGGCTTTCTTT. It codes for CAWSVTGGVWAFF.

The rearrangement uses TRBV5-1 and TRBJ1-1; D is uncertain. V was trimmed by 0 bases and J by 1 base, leaving 4 bases between them. The CDR3 sequence is 13 residues long. CDR1 is SGHRS and CDR2 is YFSETQ in the germline V gene. The DNA for the CDR3 is TGCGCCAGCAGCTTGGGGAAGAACACTGAAGCTTTCTTT. This codes for CASSLGKNTEAFF.

This chain joins TRBV5-4 and TRBJ2-3, with 9 positions matching TRBD2. CDR1 is SGHNT, CDR2 YYREEE, per germline (reference sequence). The CDR3 consists of 15 residues. J lost 8 bases, V lost 1 base, and 8 bases had no gene match. In nucleotides, the CDR3 is TGTGCCAGCAGCTTGAACAGCGGGGGGAAGGGTACGCAGTATTTT. Protein product: CASSLNSGGKGTQYF.

The genes are TRBV9 and TRBJ2-7; 12 bases are shared with TRBD2. Germline loops: CDR1 SGDLS, CDR2 YYNGEE. This CDR3 region has 17 residues. The ends lost 4 bases at V and 2 bases at J; junction bases unmatched: 10. The CDR3 loop is CASSPDPTSGGPYEQYF. The CDR3 bases are TGTGCCAGCAGCCCTGACCCCACTAGCGGGGGGCCCTACGAGCAGTACTTC.

The V gene is TRBV2, the J gene TRBJ1-6, with 7 bases lining up with TRBD1. V gave up 5 bases and J gave up 7 bases; unmatched junction bases: 2. The CDR3 covers 13 residues. Germline V gives CDR1 SNHLY, CDR2 FYNNEI. This CDR3 is CASSRTGNSPLHF. DNA of the CDR3: TGTGCCAGCAGTCGGACAGGAAATTCACCCCTCCACTTT.

The genes are TRBV9 and TRBJ1-6; D call uncertain. Germline V gives CDR1 SGDLS, CDR2 YYNGEE. V was clipped by 3 bases and J by 4 bases, with 14 bases between them. The CDR3 length is 16 residues. Here the CDR3 reads CASSEGGEAYNSPLHF. CDR3 DNA: TGTGCCAGCAGCGAGGGCGGTGAGGCTTATAATTCACCCCTCCACTTT.

The CDR3 bases are TGTGCCTGGAGTAATGACGGCGGGGAGCTGTTTTTT. Its protein product is CAWSNDGGELFF. The genes are TRBV30 and TRBJ2-2, with D unresolved. From germline, CDR1 is GTSNPN and CDR2 SVGIG (reference sequence). V lost 2 bases, J lost 7 bases, and 8 bases lay in between. This CDR3 region has 12 residues.

This chain links TRBV24-1 with TRBJ1-5; D call uncertain. Germline CDR1 is KGHDR and CDR2 is SFDVKD. There are 14 residues in the CDR3. Trimming pared 3 bases from V and 3 bases from J, leaving 8 bases between. The chain's CDR3 is CATSDPPDNQPQHF. CDR3 nucleotides: TGTGCCACCAGTGATCCACCTGACAATCAGCCCCAGCATTTT.

The chain links TRBV24-1 to TRBJ2-5; D gene ambiguous. The CDR3 contains 13 residues. V lost 9 bases and J 0 bases, leaving 10 bases between the germline ends. Germline CDR1 KGHDR, CDR2 SFDVKD. The CDR3 spells CATSSRNQETQYF. CDR3 nucleotides: TGTGCCACCTCGTCAAGGAACCAAGAGACCCAGTACTTC.

The genes are TRBV24-1 and TRBJ1-6; unclear D gene. This CDR3 spans 12 amino acids. Germline CDR1 is KGHDR and CDR2 is SFDVKD. Trimming removed 0 bases at V and 16 bases at J, with 9 bases between. CDR3 residues: CATSDLEPSLHF. CDR3 nucleotides: TGTGCCACCAGTGATTTGGAGCCTTCACTCCACTTT.

CDR3 coding DNA: TGTGCCAGTAGTATGGGTTTACAAGAGACCCAGTACTTC. Translation: CASSMGLQETQYF. J is TRBJ2-5 and V is TRBV19; D ambiguous. This CDR3 is built from 13 residues. Germline values: CDR1 LNHDA, CDR2 SQIVND (reference sequence). Between the trimmed V and J ends, which lost 3 bases and 2 bases, there was a span of 7 bases.

The rearrangement links TRBV6-5 to TRBJ1-1; D unclear. This CDR3 has 13 amino acids. V was clipped by 0 bases and J by 5 bases, with 7 bases between them. CDR1 is MNHEY, CDR2 SVGAGI, per germline. The CDR3 nucleotides read TGTGCCAGCAGTTACTCGGGCTTTACTGAAGCTTTCTTT. Protein sequence: CASSYSGFTEAFF.

In its sample, this clone was seen a few times. The V gene is TRBV20-1, the J gene TRBJ2-3; D is unresolved. From germline, CDR1 is DFQATT and CDR2 SNEGSKA (reference sequence). V lost 3 bases and J 3 bases, leaving 13 bases between the germline ends. The CDR3 totals 14 residues. The CDR3 reads CSASPPRTTDTQYF. The CDR3 coding sequence is TGCAGTGCTAGTCCCCCTAGAACGACAGATACGCAGTATTTT.